This record covers a single T cell receptor beta chain. The source of the sample is a study of blood T cells in healthy people across ages. CDR3 size: 13 residues. Between the trimmed V and J ends, which lost 10 bases and 1 base, there was a span of 14 bases. Germline lookup yields CDR1 SNHLY and CDR2 FYNNEI. Primed by a sample-barcoded 5' primer and a J-beta primer mix, a second PCR proceeded for 7 to 11 cycles. TCRdb re-derived calls from the 5' RACE reads in MiXCR, one entry per CDR3 protein. Seen here are over 1,500,000 distinct CDR3 sequences, approximately 39% observed once, and the top ten hold about 21%.

The specimen was blood. The source of this sequence is a human donor in good health. V usage is TRBV2 and J usage is TRBJ2-7; D remains unclear. The DNA of the CDR3 is TGTGCCAACACTCCCAGGTCATCCTACGAGCAGTACTTC. Translated, it gives CANTPRSSYEQYF.